A single sample is the source of the 6 T cell receptor beta chains below, sequenced in a study of blood T cell repertoires in COVID-19. Here immunoSEQ multiplex PCR was the method, and the copy in TCRdb shows in-frame clones only, minus some. The sample yields about 110,000 clones, approximately 81% seen once. The material sequenced was peripheral blood. These receptors were obtained from a human donor in a cohort sampled during active COVID-19.

The V and J genes are TRBV12-3 or TRBV12-4 and TRBJ1-6; 7 bases match TRBD1. The CDR3 spans 13 residues. The J segment lost 12 bases and the V segment lost 6 bases, leaving 8 bases of the junction unmatched. Here the CDR3 reads CASSPDRDLPLHF. CDR3 in DNA: TGTGCCAGCAGCCCAGACAGGGACTTACCCCTCCACTTT.

The rearrangement joins TRBV3-1 (or the pseudogene TRBV3-2) to TRBJ1-2; TRBD1 matches at 11 bases. The CDR3 loop spans 16 amino acids. V shed 1 base and J 6 bases; nucleotides not matched to a gene: 7. Per the germline V gene, CDR1 is LGHDT and CDR2 is YNNKEL (reference sequence). The CDR3 DNA is TGTGCCAGCAGCCAAGGGACAGGGGGCGCGATCCATGGCTACACCTTC. This sequence encodes CASSQGTGGAIHGYTF.

The genes are TRBV5-1 and TRBJ2-5, with TRBD2 matching 14 bases. Germline V gene sequence: CDR1 SGHRS, CDR2 YFSETQ. The CDR3 runs 16 residues. The V and J ends lost 0 bases and 5 bases, in that order; junction bases with no gene match: 3. The DNA for the CDR3 is TGCGCCAGCAGCTTGGGGACTAGCGGGGGGATGGAGACCCAGTACTTC. Amino acid sequence: CASSLGTSGGMETQYF.

The chain is built from TRBV20-1 and TRBJ2-3; TRBD2 agrees at 8 bases. Per germline, CDR1 DFQATT and CDR2 SNEGSKA (reference sequence). V lost 3 bases to trimming and J lost 5 bases; unmatched junction nucleotides: 13. This CDR3 spans 16 amino acids. The CDR3 loop reads CSASEPPGGGRDTQYF. CDR3 sequence (DNA): TGCAGTGCTAGTGAACCTCCCGGGGGGGGTAGAGATACGCAGTATTTT.

This chain uses TRBV5-1 with TRBJ2-5; maybe TRBD2 (6 bases). Germline values: CDR1 SGHRS, CDR2 YFSETQ. The CDR3 runs 14 residues. V lost 4 bases, J lost 4 bases, and 14 bases lay in between. Here the CDR3 DNA reads TGCGCCAGCAGCCCGGAGGGTGGGCGAGAGACCCAGTACTTC. Translating it yields CASSPEGGRETQYF.

As concerns this clone: An end of the junction does not agree with germline; a read error may underlie this. The rearrangement uses TRBV3-1 (or the pseudogene TRBV3-2) and TRBJ1-2; 10 positions agree with TRBD1. This CDR3 spans 15 amino acids. Per germline, CDR1 LGHDT and CDR2 YNNKEL (reference sequence). Written as DNA, the CDR3 is TGTGCCAGCAGCCTGGCCGGGACAGGGGTAGGTGGCCACACCTTC. This sequence encodes CASSLAGTGVGGHTF.